This T cell receptor (beta chain) came from a study of identifying expanded T cells in peripheral blood. General study findings and limits: Clone count variance between approximately 2-week samples rose with total template count.

Using immunoSEQ multiplex PCR, the repertoire was profiled, and TCRdb retains in-frame clones only, with some absent. The table includes more than 65,000 clones, around 89% detected once. This CDR3 is built from 15 residues. Germline CDR1 reads LNHNV; CDR2 reads YYDKDF (reference sequence). With 1 base removed from V and 5 bases from J, the gap between germline ends came to 13 bases. For this clone: What it binds is not known.

The receptor's source is a person aged 18-69 years in good health. Sequencing used blood. The chain has TRBV15 and TRBJ2-3; D gene unclear. The CDR3: CATSRVILERDTQYF. The CDR3 bases are TGTGCCACCAGCAGAGTCATCCTAGAAAGAGATACGCAGTATTTT.